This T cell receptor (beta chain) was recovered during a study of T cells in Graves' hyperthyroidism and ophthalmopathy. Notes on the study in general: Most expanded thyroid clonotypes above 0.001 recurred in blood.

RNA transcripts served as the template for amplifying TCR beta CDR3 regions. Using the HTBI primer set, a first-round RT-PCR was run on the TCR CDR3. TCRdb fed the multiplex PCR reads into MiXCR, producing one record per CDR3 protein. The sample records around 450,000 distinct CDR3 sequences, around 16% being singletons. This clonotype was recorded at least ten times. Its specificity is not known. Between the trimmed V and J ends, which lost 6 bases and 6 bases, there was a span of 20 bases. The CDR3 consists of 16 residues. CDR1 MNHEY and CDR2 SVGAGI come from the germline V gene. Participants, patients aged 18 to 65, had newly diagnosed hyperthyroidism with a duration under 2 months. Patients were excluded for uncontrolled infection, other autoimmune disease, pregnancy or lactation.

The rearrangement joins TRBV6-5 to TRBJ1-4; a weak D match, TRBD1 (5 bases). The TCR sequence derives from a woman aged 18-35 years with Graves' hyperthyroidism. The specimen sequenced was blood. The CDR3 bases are TGTGCCAGCAGGGGACGGTCCCCGAGGTGGGATGAAAAACTGTTTTTT. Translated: CASRGRSPRWDEKLFF.